Detailed here is one T cell receptor beta chain. The target antigen is unknown. As to time point: pretreatment peripheral blood. The data stem from a study of PD-L1 blockade in urothelial cancer. General study results and limits: At the 3-week point, tumor-associated blood clones expanded more in durable-benefit patients.

The protocol was immunoSEQ multiplex PCR, while the TCRdb copy is restricted to in-frame clones and leaves out a portion. Of 40,000 to 60,000 clones in the sample, about 81% were seen once. The V gene's germline CDR1 is SGHVS and CDR2 FQNEAQ. CDR3 length: 14 residues. Trimming shortened V by 5 bases and J by 2 bases, and 13 bases separated the two germline ends. The chain couples TRBV7-8 to TRBJ2-7; D perhaps matches TRBD2 (5 bases). The sequencing used PBMCs, collected around atezolizumab (anti-PD-L1) treatment. The clonotype was recovered from a man between 65 and 80 years old with urothelial cancer. The CDR3 is CASSLGKRTYEQYF. DNA of the CDR3: TGTGCCAGCAGCCTTGGTAAGCGGACCTACGAGCAGTACTTC. The whole variable domain, filled in from reference TRBV7-8 and TRBJ2-7, reads GAGVSQSPRYKVAKRGQDVALRCDPISGHVSLFWYQQALGQGPEFLTYFQNEAQLDKSGLPSDRFFAERPEGSVSTLKIQRTQQEDSAVYLCASSLGKRTYEQYFGPGTRLTVT.